This section outlines one T cell receptor beta chain sequence together with its context. Its antigen is not known. The germline V gene encodes CDR1 SGHRS and CDR2 YFSETQ. The CDR3 totals 14 residues. V was pared by 6 bases and J by 5 bases, with 8 bases of the junction left unmatched. UMIs and sample barcodes were carried by the TCR alpha and TCR beta cDNA libraries that 5'RACE produced using constant-segment primers. TCRdb re-analysed the 5' RACE reads in MiXCR, keeping a single row per CDR3 protein. The sample holds about 100,000 distinct CDR3 sequences, roughly 11% seen once. These data belong to a study of T-cell memory formation after mild COVID-19. Whole-study context: TCR clusters largely stayed donor specific. The study, taken as a whole, reports: A second wave expanding day 15 to 37 was CD4+-biased; contracting clones were balanced. Researchers report contracting CD4+ clones mostly in CM and EM, with CD8+ clones in EMRA.

This chain uses TRBV5-1 with TRBJ1-1; 9 bases are a match to TRBD1. The receptor's source is a man aged 18 to 29 who had mild COVID-19 (a few samples of this study predate the infection). Cell type and time point are not known. Sequencing used PBMCs or a T cell subset sorted from them (not recorded which). CDR3 DNA: TGCGCCAGCACCCCGGGACAGGGTTTAACTGAAGCTTTCTTT. It translates to CASTPGQGLTEAFF.